This T cell receptor (beta chain) is from a study of CD8 T cells in Susac syndrome. Findings and limits, study-wide: There were around 15 Susac-specific public clones in total CD8+ repertoires and roughly 5 in CD8+ TEMRA repertoires. Clonal CD8+ expansion in Susac was highest in TEMRA cells and active patients.

In regard to this clonotype: The antigen remains undetermined.

Random-hexamer reverse transcription was applied to roughly 0.5 to 1 ug RNA. An immunoSEQ multiplex PCR amplified TCR beta CDR3 over 54 Vbeta and 13 Jbeta. TCRdb recomputed calls from the immunoSEQ multiplex PCR reads with MiXCR, one row per CDR3 protein. The sample lists 80,000 to 95,000 distinct CDR3 sequences; 85% to 95% were seen once. Trimming took off 4 bases at V and 9 bases at J, with 11 bases between the two ends. The germline CDR1 and CDR2 sequences are SGDLS and YYNGEE. The CDR3 runs to 12 residues. All included Susac syndrome patients satisfied recently defined diagnostic criteria for definite or probable disease.

The sequence was collected from a human donor with Susac syndrome. The chain recombines TRBV9 with TRBJ2-1; D uncertain. The specimen was CD8+ T cells from PBMCs. Written as DNA, the CDR3 is TGTGCCAGCAGCCCCGAGAGGACTGAGCAGTTCTTC. This gives the protein CASSPERTEQFF.